What follows describes a single TCR beta chain. TCRdb keeps only in-frame clones here, not all; method: immunoSEQ multiplex PCR. The sample holds about 80,000 clones; approximately 85% are singletons and the top ten take around a tenth. In Seattle, patients joined the study during active infection and were tracked longitudinally. The data derive from a study of blood T cell repertoires in COVID-19. V was cut by 3 bases and J by 10 bases, with 22 bases left in between. The V gene's germline CDR1 is DFQATT and CDR2 SNEGSKA (reference sequence). This CDR3 has 16 amino acids. The chain links TRBV20-1 to TRBJ1-6; D uncertain. The sequenced sample was peripheral blood. The sequence derives from a man aged 45 to 65 with COVID-19, enrolled during active disease. Written as DNA, the CDR3 is TGCAGTGCTAGTCTCGGAGATTGGCCGGCCGGGTCACCCCTCCACTTT. It encodes CSASLGDWPAGSPLHF.